This passage covers 15 T cell receptor beta chains from one sample sequenced in a study of T cell responses to AZD1222 COVID-19 vaccine. Method: immunoSEQ multiplex PCR; TCRdb's copy keeps in-frame clones and lacks some. The top ten hold over 0.95% of the sample, which has 190,000 or so clones, around 93% seen once. Sequencing was performed on peripheral blood, taken 28 days after the second AZD1222 dose. These receptors all come from an adult who received the AZD1222 COVID-19 vaccine.

This chain uses TRBV7-3 with TRBJ2-2; weak D call: TRBD1 (5 bases). Trimming removed 2 bases from V and 1 base from J, with 11 bases in between. CDR1 is SGHTA, CDR2 FQGTGA, per germline. The CDR3 contains 16 residues. The CDR3 DNA sequence: TGTGCCAGCAGCTTACACCAGGGTGGGAACACCGGGGAGCTGTTTTTT. This codes for CASSLHQGGNTGELFF.

This chain links TRBV10-3 with TRBJ2-5; TRBD2 is a possible D gene (6 bases). CDR3 size: 12 residues. CDR1 is ENHRY, CDR2 SYGVKD, per germline. The V end lost 5 bases, the J end lost 4 bases, and 8 bases lay between the germline ends. The chain's CDR3 is CAISMGGETQYF. For the CDR3, the DNA is TGTGCCATCAGTATGGGGGGAGAGACCCAGTACTTC.

The chain has TRBV28 and TRBJ2-3; D perhaps matches TRBD2 (6 bases). The V and J ends lost 4 bases and 2 bases respectively, with 19 bases between them. The CDR3 extends over 17 amino acids. Per germline, CDR1 MDHEN and CDR2 SYDVKM. CDR3 protein: CASSWSAGTSNTDTQYF. The CDR3 nucleotides are TGTGCCAGCAGTTGGTCCGCCGGGACTTCAAACACAGATACGCAGTATTTT. The variable domain in full, completed from reference TRBV28 and TRBJ2-3, reads DVKVTQSSRYLVKRTGEKVFLECVQDMDHENMFWYRQDPGLGLRLIYFSYDVKMKEKGDIPEGYSVSREKKERFSLILESASTNQTSMYLCASSWSAGTSNTDTQYFGPGTRLTVL.

The chain couples TRBV19 to TRBJ1-6; D remains unclear. The germline V gene has CDR1 LNHDA and CDR2 SQIVND (reference sequence). Deletions cut 10 bases from V and 10 bases from J, with 20 bases between. There are 14 residues in the CDR3. CDR3 sequence reads: CATQVSGPRSPLHF. The CDR3 DNA reads TGTGCCACCCAAGTGAGTGGACCGCGATCACCCCTCCACTTT.

This rearrangement joins TRBV18 to TRBJ1-4; 8 bases fit TRBD1. V shed 3 bases, J shed 6 bases, and the junction held 9 bases outside the gene matches. The germline V gene has CDR1 KGHSH and CDR2 LQKENI. This CDR3 comprises 16 residues. CDR3 nucleotide sequence: TGTGCCAGCTCACCGACAGGGGTCCACGCTGATGAAAAACTGTTTTTT. The encoded protein is CASSPTGVHADEKLFF. The complete variable domain, with remaining parts taken from reference TRBV18 and TRBJ1-4, reads NAGVMQNPRHLVRRRGQEARLRCSPMKGHSHVYWYRQLPEEGLKFMVYLQKENIIDESGMPKERFSAEFPKEGPSILRIQQVVRGDSAAYFCASSPTGVHADEKLFFGSGTQLSVL.

This sequence joins TRBV7-3 and TRBJ2-3, with D perhaps being TRBD1 or TRBD2 (5 bases each). The CDR3 loop spans 12 amino acids. Germline CDR1 SGHTA, CDR2 FQGTGA. Between the trimmed V and J ends, which lost 6 bases and 7 bases, there was a span of 11 bases. CDR3 nucleotides: TGTGCCAGCAGGGGGGTGGGAAATACGCAGTATTTT. Translated, it gives CASRGVGNTQYF.

The CDR3 protein is CASSYPTGGNTEAFF. The CDR3 coding sequence is TGTGCCAGCAGTTACCCGACAGGGGGGAACACTGAAGCTTTCTTT. The chain employs TRBV6-2 or TRBV6-3 and TRBJ1-1; 9 nucleotides align to TRBD1. The V gene's germline CDR1 is MNHEY and CDR2 SVGEGT. This CDR3 contains 15 residues. Trimming took 2 bases from V and 1 from J; bases not matched to a gene: 2.

The rearrangement uses TRBV3-1 (or the pseudogene TRBV3-2) and TRBJ1-5; the D is unclear. The CDR3 is made up of 17 amino acids. CDR1 is LGHDT and CDR2 is YNNKEL in the germline V gene (reference sequence). V lost 5 bases to trimming and J lost 5 bases, with 22 bases between them. The CDR3 region is CASSSRSPFWHHQPQHF. In DNA, the CDR3 is TGTGCCAGCAGCTCACGAAGTCCCTTTTGGCATCATCAGCCCCAGCATTTT.

The chain joins TRBV28 to TRBJ2-3; TRBD2 aligns across 10 bases. From germline, CDR1 is MDHEN and CDR2 SYDVKM. The CDR3 consists of 17 residues. Losses at the gene ends were 3 bases for V and 0 bases for J; bases not matched to a gene: 6. The CDR3 DNA is TGTGCCAGCAGTTTTGGGCTAGCGGGGGCTAGCACAGATACGCAGTATTTT. Its protein product is CASSFGLAGASTDTQYF.

This chain uses TRBV6-1 with TRBJ2-7; possibly TRBD2 for D (5 bases). Per germline, CDR1 MNHNS and CDR2 SASEGT. Deletions cut 1 base from V and 1 base from J, with 8 bases between. The CDR3 is made up of 14 amino acids. CDR3 sequence: CASSEGTSSYEQYF. DNA for the CDR3: TGTGCCAGCAGTGAAGGGACTTCTTCCTACGAGCAGTACTTC.

V is TRBV29-1 and J is TRBJ2-7; 8 bases map to TRBD2. This CDR3 has 14 amino acids. With 4 bases clipped from V and 0 bases from J, the junction kept 5 bases outside the gene matches. Germline V gene sequence: CDR1 SQVTM, CDR2 ANQGSEA. The CDR3 nucleotides read TGCAGCGTTGCAGTCAGCGGGAGCTCCTACGAGCAGTACTTC. It is translated as CSVAVSGSSYEQYF.

V is TRBV27 and J is TRBJ2-2; D ambiguous. CDR1 and CDR2 (germline): MNHEY, SMNVEV (reference sequence). The CDR3 is 14 residues long. The V gene lost 5 bases and the J gene lost 7 bases, with 14 bases spanning the gap. The CDR3 coding sequence is TGTGCCAGCAGTCGAACTGGAGCCCACGGGGAGCTGTTTTTT. It yields the protein CASSRTGAHGELFF.

The chain is built from TRBV19 and TRBJ1-5; 7 bases line up with TRBD1. With V trimmed by 6 bases and J by 3 bases, 5 bases remained unmatched. Germline CDR1 reads LNHDA; CDR2 reads SQIVND (reference sequence). This CDR3 region has 14 residues. The CDR3 DNA reads TGTGCCAGTAGGACGACAGGGAACAATCAGCCCCAGCATTTT. Translation: CASRTTGNNQPQHF.

The chain links TRBV16 to TRBJ1-4, with unresolved D. Trimming took off 4 bases at V and 3 bases at J, with 9 bases between the two ends. This CDR3 has 14 residues. From germline, CDR1 is KGHSY and CDR2 FQNENV. CDR3 in amino acids: CASSPRASNEKLFF. Here the CDR3 DNA reads TGTGCCAGCAGCCCCCGGGCCTCTAATGAAAAACTGTTTTTT. Drawing the rest from reference TRBV16 and TRBJ1-4, the complete variable domain is GEEVAQTPKHLVRGEGQKAKLYCAPIKGHSYVFWYQQVLKNEFKFLISFQNENVFDETGMPKERFSAKCLPNSPCSLEIQATKLEDSAVYFCASSPRASNEKLFFGSGTQLSVL.

V usage is TRBV9 and J usage is TRBJ1-6; no reliable D call. The CDR3 contains 16 residues. Germline CDR1 is SGDLS and CDR2 is YYNGEE. V lost 0 bases and J 2 bases, leaving 9 bases between the germline ends. The CDR3 sequence: CASSVGGSPYNSPLHF. CDR3 nucleotides: TGTGCCAGCAGCGTAGGCGGGTCCCCCTATAATTCACCCCTCCACTTT.